Following are 8 T cell receptor beta chains from one sample sequenced in a study of T cell responses to AZD1222 COVID-19 vaccine. Produced via immunoSEQ multiplex PCR; TCRdb's table is partial and in-frame only. The sample contains roughly 70,000 clones, around four fifths of which appear only once. Here the sequenced sample was peripheral blood, taken on day 0 of AZD1222 vaccination. The receptors here all came from an adult in good health.

The genes are TRBV5-1 and TRBJ2-5; 9 bases align to TRBD1. The CDR3 extends over 15 amino acids. Germline V lookup: CDR1 SGHRS, CDR2 YFSETQ. V trimming: 5 bases; J trimming: 2 bases; junction bases outside the gene matches: 7. The CDR3 nucleotides read TGCGCCAGCAGTACAGGGGGCGCCCCGCAAGAGACCCAGTACTTC. This gives the protein CASSTGGAPQETQYF.

The V gene is TRBV27, the J gene TRBJ2-2; TRBD1 matches 9 bases. The germline V gene encodes CDR1 MNHEY and CDR2 SMNVEV (reference sequence). This CDR3 is built from 15 residues. V shed 4 bases and J 5 bases; nucleotides not matched to a gene: 5. CDR3 bases: TGTGCCAGCAGTTCGACAGGGGGTAATACCGGGGAGCTGTTTTTT. Its protein is CASSSTGGNTGELFF.

This clone has only one observation. This chain joins TRBV7-3 and TRBJ1-1, with D unresolved. Trimming took 5 bases from V and 0 from J, leaving 7 bases between them. The germline CDR1 and CDR2 sequences are SGHTA and FQGTGA. This CDR3 comprises 13 residues. The CDR3 DNA sequence: TGTGCCAGCAGCCCCGAAGTGAACACTGAAGCTTTCTTT. Its protein product is CASSPEVNTEAFF.

This sequence joins TRBV6-5 and TRBJ1-2; a possible D gene is TRBD1 (6 bases). This CDR3 contains 15 residues. Germline V gives CDR1 MNHEY, CDR2 SVGAGI. Trimming cost V 2 bases and J 4 bases, with 14 bases left between them. The DNA for the CDR3 is TGTGCCAGCAGTTACAGAGGGCAGGGGACCTATGGCTACACCTTC. It is translated as CASSYRGQGTYGYTF.

The chain joins TRBV7-2 to TRBJ1-5; a possible D gene is TRBD1 (5 bases). V was shortened by 1 base and J by 3 bases, with 13 bases between the two germline ends. This CDR3 is built from 16 residues. In germline, CDR1 is SGHTA, CDR2 FQGNSA. CDR3 DNA: TGTGCCAGCAGCTTAGAAAGACGGGGCAACAATCAGCCCCAGCATTTT. Translating gives CASSLERRGNNQPQHF.

In nucleotides, the CDR3 is TGTGCCAGCAGCTACGCGGGGGATGGCTACACCTTC. Protein: CASSYAGDGYTF. The gene calls are TRBV9 and TRBJ1-2; D perhaps matches TRBD1 (5 bases). CDR1 and CDR2 (germline): SGDLS, YYNGEE. The V end lost 4 bases, the J end lost 6 bases, and 10 bases lay between the germline ends. The CDR3 spans 12 residues.

The rearrangement uses TRBV2 and TRBJ1-5; D not certain. CDR1 SNHLY and CDR2 FYNNEI come from the germline V gene. This CDR3 has 13 residues. Trimming stripped 8 bases from V and 4 bases from J, with 12 bases between. CDR3 sequence reads: CASVPTINQPQHF. CDR3 coding DNA: TGTGCCAGCGTCCCCACCATAAATCAGCCCCAGCATTTT.

This chain connects TRBV6-2 or TRBV6-3 to TRBJ1-6; D gene unclear. V was pared by 5 bases and J by 6 bases, with 14 bases between. Germline loops: CDR1 MNHEY, CDR2 SVGEGT. The CDR3 consists of 15 residues. CDR3 sequence reads: CASSATRSGNSPLHF. The CDR3 nucleotides are TGTGCCAGCAGTGCGACAAGATCGGGTAATTCACCCCTCCACTTT.